These T cell receptor beta chains were read from a single sample in a study of OX40 agonist ivuxolimab in advanced cancers. The table came from immunoSEQ multiplex PCR; TCRdb's copy has only in-frame clones and leaves some out. The sample carries approximately 74,000 clones, less than 95% recorded once. Material: CD4+ or CD8+ T cells sorted from blood, obtained in a trial of the OX40 agonist ivuxolimab. The receptors originated from an adult with an advanced solid tumor such as melanoma, head and neck, liver or kidney cancer. Each CDR3 is given with its conserved first and last residue. Fields, in order: D gene, V gene, J gene, clone size, CDR3 protein, CDR3 DNA. D genes are given only for firm matches. Some rows mark clone size as missing; the rest say once, few, many or name a class of expanded clone.

D: TRBD1; V: TRBV2; J: TRBJ1-6; size: .; CDR3: CASKHRDRVDSPLHF; DNA: TGTGCCAGCAAACATCGGGACAGGGTGGATTCACCCCTCCACTTT
D: TRBD1; V: TRBV28; J: TRBJ1-5; size: .; CDR3: CASLGLSGTGTNQPQHF; DNA: TGTGCCTCCTTGGGTTTGTCCGGGACAGGGACCAATCAGCCCCAGCATTTT
D: .; V: TRBV5-6; J: TRBJ1-2; size: .; CDR3: CASSLVGGAGYTF; DNA: TGTGCCAGCAGCTTAGTAGGGGGTGCTGGCTACACCTTC
D: .; V: TRBV6-1; J: TRBJ1-2; size: .; CDR3: CASSAGRSSGYTF; DNA: TGTGCCAGCAGTGCCGGACGGTCCAGCGGCTACACCTTC
D: .; V: TRBV18; J: TRBJ1-1; size: .; CDR3: CASSPTRDRVNTEAFF; DNA: TGTGCCAGCTCCCCAACCCGGGACCGGGTGAACACTGAAGCTTTCTTT
D: TRBD1; V: TRBV19; J: TRBJ2-7; size: .; CDR3: CASSIGGTGPYEQYF; DNA: TGTGCCAGTAGTATAGGCGGGACAGGTCCCTACGAGCAGTACTTC
D: .; V: TRBV7-2; J: TRBJ2-6; size: .; CDR3: CASSDQVGGANVLTF; DNA: TGTGCCAGCAGCGACCAGGTTGGTGGGGCCAACGTCCTGACTTTC
D: TRBD1; V: TRBV28; J: TRBJ2-1; size: few; CDR3: CASSLGTGARNEQFF; DNA: TGTGCCAGCAGTTTGGGGACAGGGGCGAGAAATGAGCAGTTCTTC
D: .; V: TRBV5-1; J: TRBJ1-6; size: .; CDR3: CASSLDSGSNSPLHF; DNA: TGCGCCAGCAGCTTGGACTCAGGGAGCAATTCACCCCTCCACTTT
D: TRBD1; V: TRBV25-1; J: TRBJ1-2; size: .; CDR3: CASSPTGNDYGYTF; DNA: TGTGCCAGCAGCCCGACAGGGAATGACTATGGCTACACCTTC
D: TRBD1; V: TRBV27; J: TRBJ1-1; size: .; CDR3: CASATGQGPMGAEAFF; DNA: TGTGCCAGCGCAACGGGACAGGGGCCCATGGGGGCTGAAGCTTTCTTT
D: .; V: TRBV6-4; J: TRBJ2-3; size: .; CDR3: CASRAFPGGTDTQYF; DNA: TGTGCCAGCAGGGCCTTTCCGGGGGGCACAGATACGCAGTATTTT
D: .; V: TRBV5-1; J: TRBJ1-1; size: .; CDR3: CASSLDIRMNTEAFF; DNA: TGCGCCAGCAGCTTGGACATTCGGATGAACACTGAAGCTTTCTTT
D: .; V: TRBV21-1; J: TRBJ1-5; size: .; CDR3: CASSKRCPSPSLANSNQPQHF; DNA: TGTGCCAGCAGCAAAAGGTGCCCTAGCCCCTCTTTAGCTAATAGCAATCAGCCCCAGCATTTT
D: TRBD1; V: TRBV11-2; J: TRBJ2-1; size: .; CDR3: CASSPDRVSYNEQFF; DNA: TGTGCCAGCAGCCCGGACAGGGTATCCTACAATGAGCAGTTCTTC
D: TRBD1; V: TRBV28; J: TRBJ1-1; size: .; CDR3: CASSFAGGFYTEAFF; DNA: TGTGCCAGCAGTTTTGCAGGGGGGTTTTACACTGAAGCTTTCTTT
D: .; V: TRBV18; J: TRBJ2-7; size: once; CDR3: CASSPGLGEGSEQYF; DNA: TGTGCCAGCTCACCGGGACTGGGTGAGGGTAGCGAGCAGTACTTC
D: .; V: TRBV28; J: TRBJ2-1; size: .; CDR3: CASSLGSPGGVYNEQFF; DNA: TGTGCCAGCAGTTTAGGCTCTCCCGGAGGAGTTTACAATGAGCAGTTCTTC
D: .; V: TRBV7-2; J: TRBJ1-2; size: .; CDR3: CASSLAVGEPYGYTF; DNA: TGTGCCAGCAGCTTAGCGGTGGGAGAGCCCTATGGCTACACCTTC
D: .; V: TRBV5-1; J: TRBJ1-2; size: .; CDR3: CASSGGDGRYGYTF; DNA: TGCGCCAGCAGCGGGGGGGACGGTCGATATGGCTACACCTTC
D: .; V: TRBV27; J: TRBJ1-6; size: few; CDR3: CASTNKKETSSYNSPLHF; DNA: TGTGCCAGCACCAATAAAAAAGAGACAAGCTCCTATAATTCACCCCTCCACTTT
D: .; V: TRBV14; J: TRBJ2-5; size: .; CDR3: CASSRKRGRQETQYF; DNA: TGTGCCAGCAGCCGCAAGCGAGGCAGGCAAGAGACCCAGTACTTC
D: .; V: TRBV19; J: TRBJ2-2; size: .; CDR3: CASSMVALGGGELFF; DNA: TGTGCCAGTAGTATGGTGGCACTGGGTGGCGGGGAGCTGTTTTTT
D: TRBD1; V: TRBV19; J: TRBJ1-2; size: .; CDR3: CASDPGQGDYGYTF; DNA: TGTGCCAGTGACCCGGGACAGGGAGACTATGGCTACACCTTC
D: .; V: TRBV18; J: TRBJ1-1; size: .; CDR3: CASSFTDTSTEAFF; DNA: TGTGCCAGCTCATTCACAGACACGTCCACTGAAGCTTTCTTT
D: .; V: TRBV19; J: TRBJ2-7; size: .; CDR3: CASSSATGLREQYF; DNA: TGTGCCAGTAGTTCGGCGACAGGACTACGGGAGCAGTACTTC
D: .; V: TRBV7-5; J: TRBJ1-1; size: .; CDR3: CVRSLVLGPARSTEAFF; DNA: TGTGTCAGAAGCTTAGTCTTGGGACCCGCCAGGAGCACTGAAGCTTTCTTT
D: .; V: TRBV6-6; J: TRBJ1-2; size: .; CDR3: CASSYSSGNGYTF; DNA: TGTGCCAGCAGTTACTCGAGCGGGAATGGCTACACCTTC
D: TRBD2; V: TRBV5-1; J: TRBJ2-5; size: .; CDR3: CASSSLTSEQETQYF; DNA: TGCGCCAGCAGCTCTTTGACTAGCGAACAAGAGACCCAGTACTTC
D: .; V: TRBV29-1; J: TRBJ1-2; size: .; CDR3: CSVFGTDYGYTF; DNA: TGCAGCGTCTTCGGGACGGACTATGGCTACACCTTC
D: .; V: TRBV7-9; J: TRBJ2-7; size: .; CDR3: CASSLFGAAYEQYF; DNA: TGTGCCAGCAGCTTATTCGGGGCAGCCTACGAGCAGTACTTC
D: .; V: TRBV19; J: TRBJ2-3; size: .; CDR3: CASRPGDPTDTQYF; DNA: TGTGCCAGTCGGCCAGGGGACCCCACAGATACGCAGTATTTT
D: .; V: TRBV6-5; J: TRBJ1-4; size: .; CDR3: CAISESEGWEKLFF; DNA: TGTGCCATCAGTGAGTCGGAGGGATGGGAAAAACTGTTTTTT
D: TRBD2; V: TRBV29-1; J: TRBJ2-3; size: .; CDR3: CSVEQGLLRYF; DNA: TGCAGCGTTGAACAGGGACTATTACGGTATTTT
D: .; V: TRBV4-1; J: TRBJ1-2; size: .; CDR3: CASSRQGYGYTF; DNA: TGCGCCAGCAGCCGCCAGGGGTATGGCTACACCTTC
D: TRBD2; V: TRBV11-3; J: TRBJ2-3; size: .; CDR3: CASKLAASTDTQYF; DNA: TGTGCCAGCAAACTAGCGGCCTCCACAGATACGCAGTATTTT
D: .; V: TRBV7-7; J: TRBJ2-5; size: .; CDR3: CASSPTGDSRGTQYF; DNA: TGTGCTAGCAGCCCTACGGGGGACTCAAGAGGGACCCAGTACTTC
D: .; V: TRBV11-2; J: TRBJ1-2; size: .; CDR3: CASSQAGPLNYGYTF; DNA: TGTGCCAGCAGCCAGGCCGGGCCGCTTAACTATGGCTACACCTTC
D: TRBD2; V: TRBV18; J: TRBJ2-3; size: .; CDR3: CASSPPAGGFTDTQYF; DNA: TGTGCCAGCTCACCACCTGCGGGAGGGTTTACAGATACGCAGTATTTT
D: TRBD2; V: TRBV6-4; J: TRBJ2-3; size: .; CDR3: CASSESGGSTDTQYF; DNA: TGTGCCAGCAGTGAGAGCGGGGGGAGCACAGATACGCAGTATTTT
D: .; V: TRBV5-4; J: TRBJ2-7; size: .; CDR3: CASSFRPGEQYF; DNA: TGTGCCAGCAGCTTCCGGCCTGGCGAGCAGTACTTC
D: TRBD2; V: TRBV19; J: TRBJ2-5; size: .; CDR3: CASSPMAGGETQYF; DNA: TGTGCCAGTAGTCCGATGGCGGGGGGGGAGACCCAGTACTTC
D: TRBD1; V: TRBV6-6; J: TRBJ1-1; size: .; CDR3: CASTQGGADFEAFF; DNA: TGTGCCAGCACCCAGGGGGGTGCCGATTTCGAAGCTTTCTTT
D: .; V: TRBV18; J: TRBJ2-5; size: .; CDR3: CASAPGDQETQYF; DNA: TGTGCCAGCGCACCCGGGGACCAAGAGACCCAGTACTTC
D: .; V: TRBV5-6; J: TRBJ1-5; size: .; CDR3: CASSLAGMHNQPQHF; DNA: TGTGCCAGCAGCCTGGCGGGGATGCACAATCAGCCCCAGCATTTT
D: .; V: TRBV5-1; J: TRBJ2-2; size: once; CDR3: CASSFDTGELFF; DNA: TGCGCCAGCAGCTTTGACACCGGGGAGCTGTTTTTT